Listed here are 5 T cell receptor beta chains from one sample, sequenced in a study of control samples from healthy donors and cancer patients. The repertoire was sequenced with immunoSEQ multiplex PCR; TCRdb's copy has only in-frame clones and lacks some. Among 69,000 or so clones, about 94% were seen once, and the ten largest hold approximately 2.5%. Source material: blood. All receptors derive from a woman aged 25 to 39 in good health.

The chain links TRBV2 to TRBJ1-2; 8 bases line up with TRBD1. The CDR3 has 15 residues. Looked up from germline, CDR1 is SNHLY and CDR2 is FYNNEI. J lost 1 base, V lost 6 bases, and 7 bases had no gene match. Here the CDR3 DNA reads TGTGCCAGCAGGTTGACAGGGGACATTAACTATGGCTACACCTTC. As protein: CASRLTGDINYGYTF.

This clone was picked up one time. The gene calls are TRBV24-1 and TRBJ1-1; D call uncertain. The V gene's germline CDR1 is KGHDR and CDR2 SFDVKD. CDR3 length: 13 amino acids. V lost 5 bases and J lost 2, with 8 bases in between. This CDR3 is CATSGIDNTEAFF. The DNA for the CDR3 is TGTGCCACCAGTGGAATTGATAACACTGAAGCTTTCTTT.

The V call is TRBV6-5, the J call TRBJ2-2; D is unresolved. V lost 6 bases and J 0 bases, leaving 2 bases between the germline ends. The CDR3 length is 12 residues. The germline V gene encodes CDR1 MNHEY and CDR2 SVGAGI. The CDR3 DNA sequence: TGTGCCAGCAGGGCGAACACCGGGGAGCTGTTTTTT. This codes for CASRANTGELFF.

This chain uses TRBV19 with TRBJ1-5; no clear D gene. Between the trimmed V and J ends, which lost 7 bases and 0 bases, there was a span of 13 bases. This CDR3 is built from 15 residues. CDR1 is LNHDA and CDR2 is SQIVND in the germline V gene (reference sequence). The CDR3 nucleotides read TGTGCCAGTACGTCGACTATTACTAGCAATCAGCCCCAGCATTTT. It specifies CASTSTITSNQPQHF.

This chain connects TRBV25-1 to TRBJ2-5; D gene ambiguous. Looked up from germline, CDR1 is MGHDK and CDR2 is SYGVNS. The length of the CDR3 is 12 residues. Trimming removed 3 bases from V and 4 bases from J, with 6 bases in between. CDR3 loop: CASSDHGETQYF. In nucleotides, the CDR3 is TGTGCCAGCAGTGATCATGGAGAGACCCAGTACTTC.